Sequencing of this T cell receptor (beta chain) was carried out in a study of blood T cell repertoires in COVID-19. Study details: From the United States, Italy and Spain came samples of acute and convalescent COVID-19. The analysed material was cDNA or gDNA that came from T cells, B-cell-depleted T cells, or PBMCs.

The CDR3 sequence is 15 residues long. Germline CDR1 and CDR2: SGHVS and FQNEAQ. With 6 bases clipped from V and 4 bases from J, the junction kept 5 bases outside the gene matches. Assay: immunoSEQ multiplex PCR; the TCRdb copy retains only in-frame clones and omits some. The sample holds 150,000 to 200,000 clones, about 85% seen once. The sequencing input was peripheral blood. The rearrangement joins TRBV7-8 to TRBJ2-3; 12 bases agree with TRBD2. This receptor was taken from a man in his 60s who had recovered from COVID-19. The CDR3 reads CASSPGLAGSDTQYF. In DNA form, the CDR3 reads TGTGCCAGCAGTCCCGGACTAGCGGGATCAGATACGCAGTATTTT.